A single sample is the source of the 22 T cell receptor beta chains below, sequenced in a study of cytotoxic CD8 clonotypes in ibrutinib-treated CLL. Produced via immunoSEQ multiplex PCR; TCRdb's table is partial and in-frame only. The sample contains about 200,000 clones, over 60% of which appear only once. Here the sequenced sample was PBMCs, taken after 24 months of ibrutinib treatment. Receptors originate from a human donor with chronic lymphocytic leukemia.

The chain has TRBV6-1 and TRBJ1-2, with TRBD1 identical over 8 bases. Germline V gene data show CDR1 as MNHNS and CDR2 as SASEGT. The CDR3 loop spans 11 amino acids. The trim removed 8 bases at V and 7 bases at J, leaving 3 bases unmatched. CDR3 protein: CASLQGGGYTF. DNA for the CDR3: TGTGCCAGCCTACAGGGGGGTGGCTACACCTTC.

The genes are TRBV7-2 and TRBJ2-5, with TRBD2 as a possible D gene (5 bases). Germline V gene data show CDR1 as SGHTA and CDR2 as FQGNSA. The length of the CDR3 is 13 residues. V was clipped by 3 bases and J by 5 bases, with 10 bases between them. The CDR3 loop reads CASSLTRVETQYF. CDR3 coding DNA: TGTGCCAGCAGCTTGACGCGGGTGGAGACCCAGTACTTC.

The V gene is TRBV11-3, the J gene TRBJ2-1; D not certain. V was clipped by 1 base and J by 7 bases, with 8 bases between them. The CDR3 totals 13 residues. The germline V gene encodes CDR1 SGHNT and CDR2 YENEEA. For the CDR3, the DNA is TGTGCCAGCAGCTTAGCCTGGGAAAATGAGCAGTTCTTC. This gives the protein CASSLAWENEQFF.

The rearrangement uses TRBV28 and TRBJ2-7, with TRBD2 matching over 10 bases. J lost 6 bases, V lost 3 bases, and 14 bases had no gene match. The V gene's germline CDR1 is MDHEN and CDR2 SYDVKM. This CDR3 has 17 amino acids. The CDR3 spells CASSFWLAGALLAEQYF. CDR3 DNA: TGTGCCAGCAGTTTCTGGCTAGCGGGAGCTTTACTTGCCGAGCAGTACTTC.

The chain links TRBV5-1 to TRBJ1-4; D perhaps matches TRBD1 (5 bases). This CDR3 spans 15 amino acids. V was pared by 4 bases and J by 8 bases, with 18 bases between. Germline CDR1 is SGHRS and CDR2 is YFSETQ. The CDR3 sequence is CASSPAGTRREKLFF. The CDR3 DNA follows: TGCGCCAGCAGCCCCGCCGGGACTAGGAGAGAAAAACTGTTTTTT.

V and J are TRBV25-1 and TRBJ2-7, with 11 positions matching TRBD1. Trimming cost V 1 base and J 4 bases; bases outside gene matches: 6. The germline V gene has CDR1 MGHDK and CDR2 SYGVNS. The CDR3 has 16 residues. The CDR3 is CASSELPGQGGYEQYF. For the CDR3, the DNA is TGTGCCAGCAGTGAATTACCGGGACAGGGGGGATACGAGCAGTACTTC.

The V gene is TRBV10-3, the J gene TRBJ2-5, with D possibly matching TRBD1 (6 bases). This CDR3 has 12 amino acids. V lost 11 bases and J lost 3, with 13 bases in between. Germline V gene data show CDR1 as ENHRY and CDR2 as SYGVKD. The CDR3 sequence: CASQGREETQYF. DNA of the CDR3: TGTGCCTCACAGGGTAGGGAAGAGACCCAGTACTTC.

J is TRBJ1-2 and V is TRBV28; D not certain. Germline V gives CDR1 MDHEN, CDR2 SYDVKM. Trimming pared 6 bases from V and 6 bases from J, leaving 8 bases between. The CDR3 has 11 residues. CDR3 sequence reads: CASRRLNGYTF. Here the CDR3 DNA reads TGTGCCAGCAGGCGGTTGAATGGCTACACCTTC.

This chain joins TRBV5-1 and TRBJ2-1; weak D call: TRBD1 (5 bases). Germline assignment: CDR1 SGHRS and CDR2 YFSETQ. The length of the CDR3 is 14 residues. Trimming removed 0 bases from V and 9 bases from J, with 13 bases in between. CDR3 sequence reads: CASSLGQGRAEQFF. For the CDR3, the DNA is TGCGCCAGCAGCTTGGGCCAGGGAAGGGCTGAGCAGTTCTTC.

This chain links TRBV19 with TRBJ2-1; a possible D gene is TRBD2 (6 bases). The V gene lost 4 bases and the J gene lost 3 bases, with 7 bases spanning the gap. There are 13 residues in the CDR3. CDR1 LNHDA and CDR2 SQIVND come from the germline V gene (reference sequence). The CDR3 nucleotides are TGTGCCAGTAGTACGGGAGTCTACAATGAGCAGTTCTTC. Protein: CASSTGVYNEQFF. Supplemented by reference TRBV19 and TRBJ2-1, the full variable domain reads DGGITQSPKYLFRKEGQNVTLSCEQNLNHDAMYWYRQDPGQGLRLIYYSQIVNDFQKGDIAEGYSVSREKKESFPLTVTSAQKNPTAFYLCASSTGVYNEQFFGPGTRLTVL.

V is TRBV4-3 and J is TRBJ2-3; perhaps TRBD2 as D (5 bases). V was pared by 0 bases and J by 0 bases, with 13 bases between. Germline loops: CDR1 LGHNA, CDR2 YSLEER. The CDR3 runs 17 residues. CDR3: CASSQDPPSHSTDTQYF. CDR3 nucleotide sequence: TGCGCCAGCAGCCAAGATCCCCCTAGCCATAGCACAGATACGCAGTATTTT.

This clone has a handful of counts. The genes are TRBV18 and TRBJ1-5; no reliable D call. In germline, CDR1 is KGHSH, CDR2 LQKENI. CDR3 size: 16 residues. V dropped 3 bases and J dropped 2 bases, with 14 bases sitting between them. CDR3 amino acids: CASSPGTPRGNQPQHF. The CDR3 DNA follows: TGTGCCAGCTCACCGGGTACTCCCCGGGGCAATCAGCCCCAGCATTTT.

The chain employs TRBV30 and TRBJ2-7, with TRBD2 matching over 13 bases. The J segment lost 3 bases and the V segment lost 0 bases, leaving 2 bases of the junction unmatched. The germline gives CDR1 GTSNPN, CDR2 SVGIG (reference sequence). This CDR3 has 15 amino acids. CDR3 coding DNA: TGTGCCTGGAGTGTCGGACTAGCGGGAGTCTACGAGCAGTACTTC. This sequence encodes CAWSVGLAGVYEQYF.

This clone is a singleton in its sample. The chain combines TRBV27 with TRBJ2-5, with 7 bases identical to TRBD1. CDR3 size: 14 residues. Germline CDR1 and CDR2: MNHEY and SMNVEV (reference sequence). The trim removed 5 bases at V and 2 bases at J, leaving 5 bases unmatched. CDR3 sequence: CASSQPGQQETQYF. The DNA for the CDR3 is TGTGCCAGCAGTCAACCGGGACAGCAAGAGACCCAGTACTTC.

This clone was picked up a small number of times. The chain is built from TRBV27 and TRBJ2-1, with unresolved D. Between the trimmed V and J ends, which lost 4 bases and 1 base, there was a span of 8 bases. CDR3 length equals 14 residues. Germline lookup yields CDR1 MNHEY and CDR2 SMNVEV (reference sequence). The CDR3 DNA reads TGTGCCAGCAGTTGGCGAGCGTCCTACAATGAGCAGTTCTTC. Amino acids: CASSWRASYNEQFF.

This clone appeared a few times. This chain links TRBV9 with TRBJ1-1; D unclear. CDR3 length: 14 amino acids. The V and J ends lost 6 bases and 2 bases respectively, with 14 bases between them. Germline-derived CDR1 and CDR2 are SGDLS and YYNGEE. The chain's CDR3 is CASTPGVENTEAFF. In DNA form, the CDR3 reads TGTGCCAGCACCCCCGGGGTGGAAAACACTGAAGCTTTCTTT.

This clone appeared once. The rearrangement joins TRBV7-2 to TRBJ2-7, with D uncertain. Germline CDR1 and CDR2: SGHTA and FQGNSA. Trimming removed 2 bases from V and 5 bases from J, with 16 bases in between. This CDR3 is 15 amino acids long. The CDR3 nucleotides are TGTGCCAGCAGCTTAATGATCCAGAATGGGGACGAGCAGTACTTC. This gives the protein CASSLMIQNGDEQYF.

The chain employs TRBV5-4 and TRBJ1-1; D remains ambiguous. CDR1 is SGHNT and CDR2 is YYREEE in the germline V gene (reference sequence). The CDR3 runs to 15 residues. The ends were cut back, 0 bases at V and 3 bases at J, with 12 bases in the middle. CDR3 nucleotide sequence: TGTGCCAGCAGCTTGGATTCGGGAGCCGACACTGAAGCTTTCTTT. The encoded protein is CASSLDSGADTEAFF.

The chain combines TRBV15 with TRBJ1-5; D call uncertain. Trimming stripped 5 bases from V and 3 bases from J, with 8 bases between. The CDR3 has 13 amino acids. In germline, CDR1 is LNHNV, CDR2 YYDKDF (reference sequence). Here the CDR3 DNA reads TGTGCCACCAGCGACCGCTTCAATCAGCCCCAGCATTTT. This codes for CATSDRFNQPQHF.

The CDR3 DNA sequence: TGTGCCAGCAGTCCCTCGGGAGGACGAGGCTACGAGCAGTACTTC. Translated, it gives CASSPSGGRGYEQYF. The rearrangement uses TRBV28 and TRBJ2-7; TRBD2 matches 7 bases. Germline-derived CDR1 and CDR2 are MDHEN and SYDVKM. The CDR3 spans 15 residues. The trim removed 5 bases at V and 3 bases at J, leaving 10 bases unmatched.

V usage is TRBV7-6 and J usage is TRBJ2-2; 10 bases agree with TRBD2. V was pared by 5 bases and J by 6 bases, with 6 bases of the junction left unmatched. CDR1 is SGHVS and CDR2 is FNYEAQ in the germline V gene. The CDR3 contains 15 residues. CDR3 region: CASSRLLAGSGELFF. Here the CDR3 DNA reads TGTGCCAGCAGCCGGCTACTAGCGGGATCCGGGGAGCTGTTTTTT. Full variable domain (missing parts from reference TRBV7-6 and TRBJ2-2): GAGVSQSPRYKVTKRGQDVALRCDPISGHVSLYWYRQALGQGPEFLTYFNYEAQQDKSGLPNDRFSAERPEGSISTLTIQRTEQRDSAMYRCASSRLLAGSGELFFGEGSRLTVL.

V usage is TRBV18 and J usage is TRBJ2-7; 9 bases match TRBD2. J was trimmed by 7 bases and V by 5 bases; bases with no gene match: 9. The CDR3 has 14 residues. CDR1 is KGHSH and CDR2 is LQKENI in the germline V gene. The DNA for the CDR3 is TGTGCCAGCTCATCAATAGCGGGAGTTCAAGAGCAGTACTTC. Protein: CASSSIAGVQEQYF.